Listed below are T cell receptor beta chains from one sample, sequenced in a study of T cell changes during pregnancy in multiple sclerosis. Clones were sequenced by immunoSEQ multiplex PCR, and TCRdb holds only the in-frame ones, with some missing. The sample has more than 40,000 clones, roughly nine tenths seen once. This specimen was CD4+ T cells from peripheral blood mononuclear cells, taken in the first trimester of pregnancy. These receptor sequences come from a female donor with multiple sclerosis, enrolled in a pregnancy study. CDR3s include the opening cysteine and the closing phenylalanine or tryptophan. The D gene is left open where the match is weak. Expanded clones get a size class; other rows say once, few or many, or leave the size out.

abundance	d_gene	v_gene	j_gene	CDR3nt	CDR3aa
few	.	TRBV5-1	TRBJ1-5	TGCGCCAGCAGCTTTTATAGCAATCAGCCCCAGCATTTT	CASSFYSNQPQHF
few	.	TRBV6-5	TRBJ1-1	TGTGCCAGCAGTTACTCGGCGCGGGGCGGTCTTGGTTTT	CASSYSARGGLGF
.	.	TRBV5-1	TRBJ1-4	TGCGCCAGCAGCTTGTTCGGGGGTTCTAATGAAAAACTGTTTTTT	CASSLFGGSNEKLFF
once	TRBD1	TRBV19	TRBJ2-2	TGTGCCAGTAGTAAGGGACAGGGGACCTGGACGAACACCGGGGAGCTGTTTTTT	CASSKGQGTWTNTGELFF
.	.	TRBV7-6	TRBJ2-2	TGTGCCAGCAGCTCGCGACGGGGGTTCGCGAACACCGGGGAGCTGTTTTTT	CASSSRRGFANTGELFF
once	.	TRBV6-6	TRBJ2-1	TGTGCCAGCCACATACACAATGAGCAGTTCTTC	CASHIHNEQFF
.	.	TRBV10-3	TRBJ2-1	TGTGCCATCAGTACGACAGGTTCCTACAATGAGCAGTTCTTC	CAISTTGSYNEQFF
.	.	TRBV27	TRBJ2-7	TGTGCCAGCAGTTCTGACAGGACCTACGAGCAGTACTTC	CASSSDRTYEQYF
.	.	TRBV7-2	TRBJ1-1	TGTGCCAGCAGCTTAGGATCAGGCGGGGACACTGAAGCTTTCTTT	CASSLGSGGDTEAFF
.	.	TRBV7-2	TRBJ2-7	TGTGCCAGCAGCGCGGACTCATCCTACGAGCAGTACTTC	CASSADSSYEQYF
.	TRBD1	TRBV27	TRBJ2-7	TGTGCCAGCAGTTTTCCCCGGACCGGGACAGCCTGCTCCTACGAGCAGTACTTC	CASSFPRTGTACSYEQYF
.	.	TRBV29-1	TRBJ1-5	TGCAGCGTTGGGGGCAGCAATCAGCCCCAGCATTTT	CSVGGSNQPQHF
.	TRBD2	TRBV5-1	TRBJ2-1	TGCGCCAGCCGGGGACTAGCGAAGTACAATGAGCAGTTCTTC	CASRGLAKYNEQFF
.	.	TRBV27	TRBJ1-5	TGTGCCAGCAGTCCCTGGGGGGGAGGAGGGAGCAATCAGCCCCAGCATTTT	CASSPWGGGGSNQPQHF
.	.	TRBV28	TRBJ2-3	TGTGCCAGCAGTTCCCCAGTCACAGATACGCAGTATTTT	CASSSPVTDTQYF
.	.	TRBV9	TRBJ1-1	TGTGCCAGCAGCGGTTATCGGGGAGAAGCTTTCTTT	CASSGYRGEAFF
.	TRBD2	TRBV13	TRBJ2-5	TGTGCCAGCAGCTTATTTGGCCTAGCGGTCGAAGAGACCCAGTACTTC	CASSLFGLAVEETQYF
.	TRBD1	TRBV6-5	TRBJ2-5	TGTGCCAGCAGCAGGGACAGGGGTCAGGAGACCCAGTACTTC	CASSRDRGQETQYF
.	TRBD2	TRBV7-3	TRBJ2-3	TGTGCCAGCAGCTATCAAGCGGGAACAGATACGCAGTATTTT	CASSYQAGTDTQYF
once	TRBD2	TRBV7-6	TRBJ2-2	TGTGCCAGCAGCAAATACTCGACTAGCGGGAGGGCCCTATCTTCCGGGGAGCTGTTTTTT	CASSKYSTSGRALSSGELFF
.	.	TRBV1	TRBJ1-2	TGCACCAGCAGCCAAGACTCCGGAGGGGACTATGGCTACACCTTC	CTSSQDSGGDYGYTF
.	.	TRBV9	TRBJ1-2	TGTGCCAGCAGCCCTGGGGCTACCTATGGCTACACCTTC	CASSPGATYGYTF
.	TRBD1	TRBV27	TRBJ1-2	TGTGCCAGCAGTCCACTGGGGACAGGGTTCGGCTACACCTTC	CASSPLGTGFGYTF
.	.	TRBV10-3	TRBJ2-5	TGTGCCATCAGTGAAGAGCTCAGGGACCAAGAGACCCAGTACTTC	CAISEELRDQETQYF
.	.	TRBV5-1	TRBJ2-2	TGCGCCAGCAGCAGCGGGACAGGCATCACCGGGGAGCTGTTTTTT	CASSSGTGITGELFF
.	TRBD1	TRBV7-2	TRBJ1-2	TGTGCCAGCAGGTTACCGGGACAGAACTATGGCTACACCTTC	CASRLPGQNYGYTF
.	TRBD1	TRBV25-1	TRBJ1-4	TGTGCCAGCAGTGTCTATGGACAGGTGGTGGAAAAACTGTTTTTT	CASSVYGQVVEKLFF
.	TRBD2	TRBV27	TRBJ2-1	TGTGCCAGCAGCCGGACCCGACTAGCGCCCTCCTACAATGAGCAGTTCTTC	CASSRTRLAPSYNEQFF
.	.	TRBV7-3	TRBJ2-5	TGTGCCAGCACCGGTAGGGGAGGAACCCAGTACTTC	CASTGRGGTQYF
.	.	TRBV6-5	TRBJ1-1	TGTGCCAGCAGTTACCTAATGAACACTGAAGCTTTCTTT	CASSYLMNTEAFF
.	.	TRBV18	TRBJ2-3	TGTGCCAGCTCACCCGGTTTGGGCACAGATACGCAGTATTTT	CASSPGLGTDTQYF
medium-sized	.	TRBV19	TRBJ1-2	TGTGCCAGTAGTATAGCGGCGGGGGGGCCTGGTGGCTACACCTTC	CASSIAAGGPGGYTF
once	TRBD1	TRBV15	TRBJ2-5	TGTGCCACCAGCAGAGTCGGGGACAGGGCCCAAGAGACCCAGTACTTC	CATSRVGDRAQETQYF
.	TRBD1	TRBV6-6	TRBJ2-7	TGTGCCAGCAACTACGACCGAGGACAGGGCTGGTACTTC	CASNYDRGQGWYF
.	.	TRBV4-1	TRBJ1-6	TGCGCCAGCAGCCAAGACTTGAGGACAGCTAATAATTCACCCCTCCACTTT	CASSQDLRTANNSPLHF
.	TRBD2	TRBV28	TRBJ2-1	TGTGCCAGCAGTTTGGCGGGAGGGTCCCACAATGAGCAGTTCTTC	CASSLAGGSHNEQFF
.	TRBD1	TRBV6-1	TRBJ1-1	TGTGCCAGCAGTGATGGCACAGGGGGTAGAACTGAAGCTTTCTTT	CASSDGTGGRTEAFF
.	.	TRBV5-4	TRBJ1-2	TGTGCCAGCAGCTCGGGGGGTCGGGCTACTAACTATGGCTACACCTTC	CASSSGGRATNYGYTF
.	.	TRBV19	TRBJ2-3	TGTGCCAGTTCGTACCCTCAAGTGGCGGGACCTAGCACAGATACGCAGTATTTT	CASSYPQVAGPSTDTQYF
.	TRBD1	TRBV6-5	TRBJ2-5	TGTGCCAGCAACCGACAGGGACATCAAGAGACCCAGTACTTC	CASNRQGHQETQYF
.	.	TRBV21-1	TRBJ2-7	TGTGCCAGCAGAGAGGCAGGGGGCGGATTTTACTCCTACGAGCAGTACTTC	CASREAGGGFYSYEQYF
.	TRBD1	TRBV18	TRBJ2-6	TGTGCCAGCTCACCCGCGCACTCAGGGGGCTCTGGGGCCAACGTCCTGACTTTC	CASSPAHSGGSGANVLTF
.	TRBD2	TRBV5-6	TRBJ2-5	TGTGCCAGCAGCAAGAAGGCGGGAGGAGGTGAGACCCAGTACTTC	CASSKKAGGGETQYF
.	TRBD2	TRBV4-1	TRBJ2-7	TGCGCCAGCAGCCAACCCACTAGCGGGTCCTCCTACGAGCAGTACTTC	CASSQPTSGSSYEQYF
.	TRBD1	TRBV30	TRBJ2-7	TGTGCCTGGAACATACAGGGGCGACGGTACGAGCAGTACTTC	CAWNIQGRRYEQYF
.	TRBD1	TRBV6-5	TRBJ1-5	TGTGCCAGCAGTTACACCAGGGGGGATCAGCCCCAGCATTTT	CASSYTRGDQPQHF
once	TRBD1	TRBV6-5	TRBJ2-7	TGTGCCAGCAGTCCGACAGGGCTCTACGAGCAGTACTTC	CASSPTGLYEQYF
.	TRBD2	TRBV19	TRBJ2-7	TGTGCCAGTAGCCGTGGACTAGCGGGTGGAACCGCCTCCTACGAGCAGTACTTC	CASSRGLAGGTASYEQYF
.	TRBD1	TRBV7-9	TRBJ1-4	TGTGCCAGCAGCCGGTCGGGACAGATTAATGAAAAACTGTTTTTT	CASSRSGQINEKLFF
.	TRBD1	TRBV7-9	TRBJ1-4	TGTGCCAGCAGTCCAGTCCTCTGGACAGGGGAGGATGAAAAACTGTTTTTT	CASSPVLWTGEDEKLFF
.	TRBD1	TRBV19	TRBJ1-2	TGTGCCAGTAGTTCCCGGACAGGGGGATATGGCTACACCTTC	CASSSRTGGYGYTF
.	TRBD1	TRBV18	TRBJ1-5	TGTGCCAGCTCACCAGGACAGGGGGTCGTCCAGCCCCAGCATTTT	CASSPGQGVVQPQHF
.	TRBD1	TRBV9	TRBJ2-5	TGTGCCAGCAGCGTAGGACAGGGCCAAGAGACCCAGTACTTC	CASSVGQGQETQYF
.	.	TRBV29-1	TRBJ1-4	TGCAGCGTTGCTCGGACTAATGAAAAACTGTTTTTT	CSVARTNEKLFF